Each of the 10 T cell receptor beta chains below was sequenced from the same sample in a study of blood T cell repertoires in COVID-19. Clones were sequenced by immunoSEQ multiplex PCR, and TCRdb holds only the in-frame ones, with some missing. The sample has under 550,000 clones, about 87% seen once. The sample comprised peripheral blood. The receptors stem from a man younger than 35 with COVID-19, enrolled during active disease.

This chain uses TRBV29-1 with TRBJ2-1; 13 bases are a match to TRBD2. The CDR3 runs 13 residues. The germline gives CDR1 SQVTM, CDR2 ANQGSEA. The V segment lost 6 bases and the J segment 8 bases; nucleotides outside the gene matches: 4. CDR3 bases: TGCAGCGTGGAACTAGCGGGGGGGCATGAGCAGTTCTTC. This codes for CSVELAGGHEQFF.

V and J are TRBV3-1 (or the pseudogene TRBV3-2) and TRBJ2-7; TRBD2 is a possible D gene (6 bases). CDR3 size: 15 residues. Per the germline V gene, CDR1 is LGHDT and CDR2 is YNNKEL (reference sequence). The ends were cut back, 0 bases at V and 0 bases at J, with 9 bases in the middle. Written as DNA, the CDR3 is TGTGCCAGCAGCCAAGAGGGACTGAGCTCCTACGAGCAGTACTTC. Translated: CASSQEGLSSYEQYF.

This sequence joins TRBV5-8 and TRBJ2-3, with 11 bases identical to TRBD2. Looked up from germline, CDR1 is SGHTS and CDR2 is YDEGEE. Trimming cost V 4 bases and J 2 bases; bases outside gene matches: 9. CDR3 length: 17 amino acids. The CDR3 DNA sequence: TGTGCCAGCAGCCCGGCCCCACTAGCGGGGGCCACAGATACGCAGTATTTT. This translates into CASSPAPLAGATDTQYF.

The genes are TRBV5-5 and TRBJ1-1; a possible D gene is TRBD1 (5 bases). Deletions cut 4 bases from V and 4 bases from J, with 14 bases between. Germline V gene sequence: CDR1 SGHKS, CDR2 YYEKEE (reference sequence). The CDR3 covers 14 residues. For the CDR3, the DNA is TGTGCCAGCAGCAAAGCGACAGCGGGCACTGAAGCTTTCTTT. Protein sequence: CASSKATAGTEAFF.

This chain uses TRBV6-5 with TRBJ1-6; 7 positions match TRBD1. The CDR3 contains 15 residues. The V gene end was trimmed by 2 bases and the J gene end by 5 bases; junction bases not matched to a gene: 3. CDR1 and CDR2 from the germline V gene are MNHEY and SVGAGI. CDR3 nucleotides: TGTGCCAGCAGTTACGGGGACAGTCATAATTCACCCCTCCACTTT. It encodes CASSYGDSHNSPLHF.

On this clone itself: Other DNA sequences within the sample encode an identical CDR3. The chain couples TRBV2 to TRBJ2-7; D may be TRBD1 (5 bases). V was shortened by 6 bases and J by 3 bases, with 9 bases between the two germline ends. From germline, CDR1 is SNHLY and CDR2 FYNNEI. The CDR3 extends over 12 amino acids. CDR3 DNA: TGTGCCAGCAGCCTTCAGGGCTACGAGCAGTACTTC. It yields the protein CASSLQGYEQYF.

This clone was found a few times. CDR3 residues: CASSLDSGVTQYF. The CDR3 nucleotides read TGTGCCAGCAGCTTAGATTCAGGGGTTACGCAGTATTTT. This chain links TRBV11-2 with TRBJ2-3; possible D gene TRBD1, 6 bases. V lost 0 bases, J lost 8 bases, and 9 bases lay in between. The CDR3 is 13 amino acids. Looked up from germline, CDR1 is SGHAT and CDR2 is FQNNGV.

J is TRBJ1-1 and V is TRBV6-5; D gene uncertain. CDR3 length: 14 residues. V shed 8 bases and J shed 0 bases, with 13 bases lying between them. In germline, CDR1 is MNHEY, CDR2 SVGAGI. The CDR3 coding sequence is TGTGCCAGCGGAGCGGGGATCATGAACACTGAAGCTTTCTTT. Translated: CASGAGIMNTEAFF.

The CDR3, as DNA: TGTGCTAGTGGTTTGGTCTTCCGGGACAGGGACTACGAGCAGTACTTC. Translated: CASGLVFRDRDYEQYF. The gene calls are TRBV12-5 and TRBJ2-7, with 9 positions matching TRBD1. This CDR3 spans 16 amino acids. V trimming: 0 bases; J trimming: 3 bases; junction bases outside the gene matches: 6. Per the germline V gene, CDR1 is LGHNT and CDR2 is FRNRAP.

This chain links TRBV9 with TRBJ2-1; 7 positions match TRBD2. Germline assignment: CDR1 SGDLS and CDR2 YYNGEE. The ends lost 4 bases at V and 8 bases at J; junction bases unmatched: 12. The CDR3 length is 15 residues. CDR3 bases: TGTGCCAGCAGCCCCCGCCCCTCTAGCGGCCATGAGCAGTTCTTC. This gives the protein CASSPRPSSGHEQFF.